The clone carrying this T cell receptor (beta chain) showed up many times. The antigen remains unidentified. Germline assignment: CDR1 SGHDT and CDR2 YYEEEE. Trimming pared 3 bases from V and 1 base from J, leaving 16 bases between. CDR3 length: 16 residues. These data are taken from a study of blood T cells in healthy people across ages. Overall study results and limits: The percentage of naive T cells correlated strongly with TCR beta diversity. Compared with aged donors, long-lived donors showed fewer expanded clones, suggesting selection.

Next came a second PCR, run for 7 to 11 cycles, which used a sample-barcoded 5' primer along with a J-beta primer mix. CDR3-containing paired-end reads numbering at least 2.5 million came from each sample. Via MiXCR, TCRdb re-called the 5' RACE reads, giving one row per CDR3 protein. The repertoire holds hundreds of thousands of distinct CDR3 sequences, with around 43% as singletons. The sequence was collected from a man aged 80 or over in good health. Specimen: blood. This chain links TRBV5-6 with TRBJ2-5, with D possibly TRBD2 on 6 matching bases. The CDR3 DNA reads TGTGCCAGCAGCTCCGCGGGGCCCGGCGGCCAAGAGACCCAGTACTTC. Amino acid sequence: CASSSAGPGGQETQYF.